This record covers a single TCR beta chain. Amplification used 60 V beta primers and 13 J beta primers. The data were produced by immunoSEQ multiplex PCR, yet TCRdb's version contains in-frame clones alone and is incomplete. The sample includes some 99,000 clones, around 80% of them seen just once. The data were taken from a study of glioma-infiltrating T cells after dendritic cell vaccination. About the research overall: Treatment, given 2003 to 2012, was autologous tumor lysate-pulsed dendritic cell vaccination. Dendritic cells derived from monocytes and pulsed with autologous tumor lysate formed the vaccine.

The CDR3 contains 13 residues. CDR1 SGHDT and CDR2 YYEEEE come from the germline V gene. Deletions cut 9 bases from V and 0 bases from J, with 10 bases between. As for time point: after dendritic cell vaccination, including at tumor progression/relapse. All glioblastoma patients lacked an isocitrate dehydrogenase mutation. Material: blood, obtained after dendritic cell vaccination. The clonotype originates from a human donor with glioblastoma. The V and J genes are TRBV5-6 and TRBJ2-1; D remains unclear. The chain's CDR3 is CATQVSSYNEQFF. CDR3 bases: TGTGCCACTCAGGTGAGCTCCTACAATGAGCAGTTCTTC.